The sequence of this TCR beta chain was determined in a study of blood T cell repertoires in COVID-19 (dated by TCRdb to 2019 to 2021). With regard to the full study: The collaborator samples originated in the United States, Italy and Spain and spanned the acute and convalescent phases of COVID-19. The prospective study material was composed of cDNA or gDNA derived from T cells, B-cell-depleted T cells, or PBMCs. Nearly every sample came with metadata listing a de-identified subject ID, COVID-19 status, age in years and sex. The samples were drawn from the first 160 participants of the ongoing ImmuneRACE study and from about 1,200 subjects provided by 6 global collaborators. Subjects who had been exposed to COVID-19, were actively infected with it, or had recovered from it provided the deeply sampled blood TCRbeta repertoires that made up the dataset. Where available, HLA class I and class II types were obtained from metadata supplied by the sample provider rather than from assay-based typing. The repertoires were released in a freely available public database meant as a resource for research on the immune response to SARS-CoV-2. General study outcomes and caveats: The quantity of clinical and demographic metadata differed by source and by participant and was supplied without curation.

The immunoSEQ Assay, a bias-controlled multiplex PCR, was used to amplify TCRbeta CDR3 regions from genomic DNA. The authors processed their data as follows. Within the assay, amplification of reference gene primers was used to estimate how many nucleated cells each sample contained. Sequence reads were collapsed and filtered to measure the absolute abundance of every unique TCRbeta CDR3 rearrangement. For each sample, productive Simpson clonality was calculated by taking the square root of Simpson's diversity index across productive rearrangements. The table comes from immuneACCESS by way of TCRdb, which keeps in-frame sequences with V and J called. Part of the clones is missing from these tables; in studies checked, under half for an unresolved V gene and the rest for unknown reasons. Clonal size and the V and J genes are those of that table, whereas D and trimming came from the DNA. Counted in this sample were some 120,000 clones; 90% of them appeared once. Together, the top ten hold 3% to 4% of the sample.

From the germline V gene, CDR1 is MRHNA and CDR2 is SNTAGT. The V end gives up 6 bases and the J end 6 bases, leaving 5 bases in the junction not matched to a gene. Including the terminal cysteine and phenylalanine, the CDR3 comprises 14 residues. Only the CDR3 portion is preserved as DNA: 42 bases, with reading frame beginning at the first base. Points on this clone: Its antigen remains undetermined. The record has no base qualities; no much larger clone is one base away.

Whole blood was collected in K2EDTA tubes by collaborating institutions according to the institutions' own protocols. For TCRbeta analysis, collaborators shipped samples in one of three forms: frozen whole blood, isolated PBMCs, or DNA extracted from either of those sample types. The TCR was taken from a man aged 45 to 65 with active COVID-19. Sequences were obtained from peripheral blood. The V gene is TRBV6-4 and the J gene is TRBJ1-6; 7 central nucleotides agree with TRBD1. This receptor carries the CDR3 CASSQDRFNSPLHF. DNA sequence: TGTGCCAGCAGCCAGGACAGGTTTAATTCACCCCTCCACTTT.